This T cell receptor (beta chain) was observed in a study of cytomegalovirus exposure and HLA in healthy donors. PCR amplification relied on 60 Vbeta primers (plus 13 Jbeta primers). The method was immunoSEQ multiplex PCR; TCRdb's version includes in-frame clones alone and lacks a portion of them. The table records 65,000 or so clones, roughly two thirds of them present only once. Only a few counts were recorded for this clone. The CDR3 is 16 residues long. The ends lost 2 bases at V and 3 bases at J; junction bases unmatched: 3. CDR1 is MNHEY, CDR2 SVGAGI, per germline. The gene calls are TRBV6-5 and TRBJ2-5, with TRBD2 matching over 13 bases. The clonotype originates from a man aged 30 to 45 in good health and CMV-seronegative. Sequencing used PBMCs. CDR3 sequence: CASSYGTSGGEETQYF. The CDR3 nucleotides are TGTGCCAGCAGTTACGGCACTAGCGGGGGGGAAGAGACCCAGTACTTC.